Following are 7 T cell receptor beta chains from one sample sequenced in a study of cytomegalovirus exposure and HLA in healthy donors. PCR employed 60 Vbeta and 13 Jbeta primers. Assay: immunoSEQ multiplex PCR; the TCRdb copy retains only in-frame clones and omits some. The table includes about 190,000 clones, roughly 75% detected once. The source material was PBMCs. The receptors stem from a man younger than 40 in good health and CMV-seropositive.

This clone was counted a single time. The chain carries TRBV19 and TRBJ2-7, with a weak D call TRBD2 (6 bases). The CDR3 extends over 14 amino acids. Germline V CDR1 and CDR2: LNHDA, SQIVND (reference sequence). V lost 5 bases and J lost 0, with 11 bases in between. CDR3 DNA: TGTGCCAGTAGTCAGGGACTCCCCTCCTACGAGCAGTACTTC. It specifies CASSQGLPSYEQYF.

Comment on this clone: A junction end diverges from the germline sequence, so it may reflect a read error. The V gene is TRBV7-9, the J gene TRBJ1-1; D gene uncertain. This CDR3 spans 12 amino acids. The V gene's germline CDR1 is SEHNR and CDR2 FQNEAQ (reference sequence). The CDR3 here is CSSSPYFAEAFF. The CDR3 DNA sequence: TGTTCCAGCAGCCCCTACTTTGCTGAAGCTTTCTTT. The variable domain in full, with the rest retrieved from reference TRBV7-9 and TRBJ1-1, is DTGVSQNPRHKITKRGQNVTFRCDPISEHNRLYWYRQTLGQGPEFLTYFQNEAQLEKSRLLSDRFSAERPKGSFSTLEIQRTEQGDSAMYLCSSSPYFAEAFFGQGTRLTVV.

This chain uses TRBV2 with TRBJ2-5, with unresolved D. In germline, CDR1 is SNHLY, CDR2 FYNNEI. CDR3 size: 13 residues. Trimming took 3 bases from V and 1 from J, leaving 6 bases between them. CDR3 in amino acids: CASSEAAQETQYF. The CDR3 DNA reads TGTGCCAGCAGTGAGGCTGCCCAAGAGACCCAGTACTTC.

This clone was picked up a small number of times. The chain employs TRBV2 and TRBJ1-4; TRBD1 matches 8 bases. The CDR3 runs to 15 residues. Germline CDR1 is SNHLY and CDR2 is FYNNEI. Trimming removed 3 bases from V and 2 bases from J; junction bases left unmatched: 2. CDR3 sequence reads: CASSETGVTNEKLFF. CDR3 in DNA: TGTGCCAGCAGTGAGACAGGGGTCACTAATGAAAAACTGTTTTTT.

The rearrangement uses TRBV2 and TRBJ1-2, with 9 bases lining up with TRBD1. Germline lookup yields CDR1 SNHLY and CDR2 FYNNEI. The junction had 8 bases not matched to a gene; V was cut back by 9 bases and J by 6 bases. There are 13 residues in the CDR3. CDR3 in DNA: TGTGCCAGGGACGATACAGGGGGCCATGGCTACACCTTC. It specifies CARDDTGGHGYTF.

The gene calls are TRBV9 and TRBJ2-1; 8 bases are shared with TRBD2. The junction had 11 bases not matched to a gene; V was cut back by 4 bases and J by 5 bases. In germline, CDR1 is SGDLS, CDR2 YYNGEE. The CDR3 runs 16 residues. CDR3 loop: CASSIGGRGANNEQFF. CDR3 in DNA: TGTGCCAGCAGCATTGGGGGGCGGGGGGCTAACAATGAGCAGTTCTTC.

CDR3 DNA sequence: TGTGCCAGCAGCTTGGCCTTAGGGGGCGACAATCAGCCCCAGCATTTT. It yields the protein CASSLALGGDNQPQHF. The V and J genes are TRBV5-6 and TRBJ1-5, with TRBD1 identical over 7 bases. The CDR3 is 16 residues long. Germline CDR1 is SGHDT and CDR2 is YYEEEE. J was trimmed by 3 bases and V by 0 bases; bases with no gene match: 6.